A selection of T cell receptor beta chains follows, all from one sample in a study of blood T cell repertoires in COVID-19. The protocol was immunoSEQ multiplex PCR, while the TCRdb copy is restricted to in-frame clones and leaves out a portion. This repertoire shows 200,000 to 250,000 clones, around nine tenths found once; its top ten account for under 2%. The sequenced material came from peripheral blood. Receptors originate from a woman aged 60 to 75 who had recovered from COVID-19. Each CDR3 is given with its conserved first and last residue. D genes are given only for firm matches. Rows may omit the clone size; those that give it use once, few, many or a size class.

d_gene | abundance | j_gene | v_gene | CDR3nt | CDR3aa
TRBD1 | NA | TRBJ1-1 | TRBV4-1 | TGCGCCAGCAGCCCCGCCCCAGGGGGCAGAGGGGACACTGAAGCTTTCTTT | CASSPAPGGRGDTEAFF
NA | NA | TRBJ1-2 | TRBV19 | TGTGCCAGTAGTATAGGAGCCCCCGCGGGAGGCTACACCTTC | CASSIGAPAGGYTF
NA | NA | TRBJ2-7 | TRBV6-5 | TGTGCCAGCAGCGAGGGCCCTGTGAAGAGCGAGCAGTACTTC | CASSEGPVKSEQYF
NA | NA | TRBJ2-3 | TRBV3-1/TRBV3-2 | TGTGCCAGCAGCCAGACCCCCGGAGGAGTAGATACGCAGTATTTT | CASSQTPGGVDTQYF
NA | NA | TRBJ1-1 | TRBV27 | TGTGCCAGCGGTAACGGGGGGTTGAACACTGAAGCTTTCTTT | CASGNGGLNTEAFF
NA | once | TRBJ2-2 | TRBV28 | TGTGCCAGCACCGACTGGCAGATGATAAACACCGGGGAGCTGTTTTTT | CASTDWQMINTGELFF
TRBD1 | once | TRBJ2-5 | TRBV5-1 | TGCGCCAGCAGCCCCGGACAGGGAAGGGAGGAGGCCCAGTACTTC | CASSPGQGREEAQYF
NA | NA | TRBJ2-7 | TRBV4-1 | TGCGCCAGCAGCTTAGCCAGGGGGGACTACGAGCAGTACTTC | CASSLARGDYEQYF
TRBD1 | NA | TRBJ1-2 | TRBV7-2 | TGTGCCAGCAGCTTAGCCGGGACAGGGGCCTCTGCTAACTATGGCTACACCTTC | CASSLAGTGASANYGYTF
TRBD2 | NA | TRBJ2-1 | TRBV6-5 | TGTGCCAGCGCGACGGGGGGGTACAATGAGCAGTTCTTC | CASATGGYNEQFF
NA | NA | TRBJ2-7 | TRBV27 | TGTGCCAGCAGTTTAGGGCGGTCGGGGGGCCTTTCCTACGAGCAGTACTTC | CASSLGRSGGLSYEQYF
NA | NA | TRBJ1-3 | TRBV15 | TGTGCCACCAGCAGAGACAGGGGTTCTGGAAACACCATATATTTT | CATSRDRGSGNTIYF
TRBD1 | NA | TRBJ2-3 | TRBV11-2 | TGTGCCAGCAGCCTCCAAATAAACACAGGGGGACCAGATACGCAGTATTTT | CASSLQINTGGPDTQYF
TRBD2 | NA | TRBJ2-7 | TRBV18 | TGTGCCAGCTCACCAAGGACTAGCTCCGGGGGGAGCTCCTACGAGCAGTACTTC | CASSPRTSSGGSSYEQYF
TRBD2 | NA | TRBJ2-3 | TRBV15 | TGTGCCACCACGGAACTAGCGGGCACAGATACGCAGTATTTT | CATTELAGTDTQYF
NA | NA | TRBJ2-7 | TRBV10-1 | TGCGCCAGCAGTGACAGGATAGCCTACGAGCAGTACTTC | CASSDRIAYEQYF
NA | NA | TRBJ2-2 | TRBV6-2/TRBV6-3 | TGTGCCAGCAGCCCCAGGGGCTTCACCGGGGAGCTGTTTTTT | CASSPRGFTGELFF
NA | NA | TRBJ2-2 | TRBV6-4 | TGTGCCAGCAGTGACAGGCCACAGCGGAGCGGGGAGCTGTTTTTT | CASSDRPQRSGELFF
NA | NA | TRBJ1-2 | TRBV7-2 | TGTGCCAGCAGCCCTAGGCGAAGCAACTATGGCTACACCTTC | CASSPRRSNYGYTF
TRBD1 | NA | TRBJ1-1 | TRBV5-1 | TGCGCCAGCAGCCCCGGGACAGGGCCCGGCACTGAAGCTTTCTTT | CASSPGTGPGTEAFF
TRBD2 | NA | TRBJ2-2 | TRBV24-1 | TGTGCCACCCTAGCGGGGAGCACCGGGGAGCTGTTTTTT | CATLAGSTGELFF
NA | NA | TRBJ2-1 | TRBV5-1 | TGCGCCAGCAGCTTGTTGCGACAGGATCGAAATGAGCAGTTCTTC | CASSLLRQDRNEQFF
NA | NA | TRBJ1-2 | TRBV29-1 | TGCAGCGTCGCTGGTGCTGGACAGACGTATGGCTACACCTTC | CSVAGAGQTYGYTF
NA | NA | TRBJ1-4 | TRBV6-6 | TGTGCCAGCAGTTCCCAAACAGAAAAACTGTTTTTT | CASSSQTEKLFF
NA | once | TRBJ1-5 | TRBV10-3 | TGTGCCATCAGTGAGGCGGGAGGGGATCAGCCCCAGCATTTT | CAISEAGGDQPQHF
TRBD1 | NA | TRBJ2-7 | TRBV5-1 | TGCGCCAGCAGCTGGGACAGTTCCTACGAGCAGTACTTC | CASSWDSSYEQYF
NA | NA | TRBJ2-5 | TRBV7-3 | TGTGCCAGCAGCTCGGGCCTAGGAGGGGAGACCCAGTACTTC | CASSSGLGGETQYF
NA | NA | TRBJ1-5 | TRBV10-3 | TGTGCCATCCGTGATGGTTCACATAGCAATCAGCCCCAGCATTTT | CAIRDGSHSNQPQHF
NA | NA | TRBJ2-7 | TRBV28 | TGTGCCAGCAGAGATCCGGGACACTCCTACGAGCAGTACTTC | CASRDPGHSYEQYF
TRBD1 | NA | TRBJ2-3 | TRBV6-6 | TGTGCCAGCAGTTCGCCTGGACAGGGTGATCATACGCAGTATTTT | CASSSPGQGDHTQYF
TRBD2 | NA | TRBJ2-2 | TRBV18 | TGTGCCAGCTCACCAGCGGGGGGGACGGACACCGGGGAGCTGTTTTTT | CASSPAGGTDTGELFF
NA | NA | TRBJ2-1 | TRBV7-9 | TGTGCCAGCAGCTTAACAGGGAGCTCCTACAATGAGCAGTTCTTC | CASSLTGSSYNEQFF
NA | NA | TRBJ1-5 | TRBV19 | TGTGCCAGTAGTATTCTTTTTAGTAATCAGCCCCAGCATTTT | CASSILFSNQPQHF
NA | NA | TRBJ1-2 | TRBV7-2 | TGTGCCAGCAGCTTAATACAGATAAACTATGGCTACACCTTC | CASSLIQINYGYTF
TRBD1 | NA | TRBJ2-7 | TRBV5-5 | TGTGCCAGCAGCCGGGACAGGGATGGTTACGAGCAGTACTTC | CASSRDRDGYEQYF
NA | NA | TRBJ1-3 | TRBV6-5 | TGTGCCAGCAGTTACTCGTACTTCTCTGGAAACACCATATATTTT | CASSYSYFSGNTIYF
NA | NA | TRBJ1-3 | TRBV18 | TGTGCCAGCTCAAGGACCGACAGCTCTGGAAACACCATATATTTT | CASSRTDSSGNTIYF
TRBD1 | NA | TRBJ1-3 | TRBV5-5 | TGTGCCAGCAGCCCAGGGACAGGGGTCGGCTCTGGAAACACCATATATTTT | CASSPGTGVGSGNTIYF
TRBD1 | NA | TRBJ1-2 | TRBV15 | TGTGCCACCAGCAGTACAGGGGGCTATGGCTACACCTTC | CATSSTGGYGYTF
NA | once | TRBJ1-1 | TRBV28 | TGTGCCAGCAGGCGACCCCACAGGAACACTGAAGCTTTCTTT | CASRRPHRNTEAFF
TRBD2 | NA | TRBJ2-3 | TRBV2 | TGTGCCAGCAGTGTCCAGCGGGGGAGCACAGATACGCAGTATTTT | CASSVQRGSTDTQYF
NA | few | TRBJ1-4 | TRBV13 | TGTGCCAGCAGCGCCGCAGGGGCAGAAAAACTGTTTTTT | CASSAAGAEKLFF
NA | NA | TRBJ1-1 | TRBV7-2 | TGTGCCAGCAGCATGGACTCCCAGAACACTGAAGCTTTCTTT | CASSMDSQNTEAFF
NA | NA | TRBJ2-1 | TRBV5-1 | TGCGCCAGCAGCCGGATGACCGGGGCCTACAATGAGCAGTTCTTC | CASSRMTGAYNEQFF
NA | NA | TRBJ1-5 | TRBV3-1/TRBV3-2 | TGTGCCAGCAGCCGGGGGGAGAGAAGTCAGCCCCAGCATTTT | CASSRGERSQPQHF
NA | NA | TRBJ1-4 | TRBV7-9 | TGTGCCACCTTAGAGGCTGCAACTAATGAAAAACTGTTTTTT | CATLEAATNEKLFF
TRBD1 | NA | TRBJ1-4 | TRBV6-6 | TGTGCCAGCAGGGACAGGGGAAAAATTGAAAAACTGTTTTTT | CASRDRGKIEKLFF
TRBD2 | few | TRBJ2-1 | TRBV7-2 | TGTGCCAGCAGCCTACTAGCGGGGTTACTTCAGGATGAGCAGTTCTTC | CASSLLAGLLQDEQFF
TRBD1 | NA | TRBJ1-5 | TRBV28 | TGTGCCAGCAGTTCCCCGGACAGGGGGAATCAGCCCCAGCATTTT | CASSSPDRGNQPQHF
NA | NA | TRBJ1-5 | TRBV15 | TGTGCCACCAGCAGAGATGGTAGACAGGCACAGCCCCAGCATTTT | CATSRDGRQAQPQHF
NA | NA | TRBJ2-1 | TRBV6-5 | TGTGCCAGCAGAATCAGCGGAAGCTCCTACAATGAGCAGTTCTTC | CASRISGSSYNEQFF
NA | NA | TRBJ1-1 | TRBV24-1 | TGTGCCACCAGTGATAGCCTGACAGGGAACACTGAAGCTTTCTTT | CATSDSLTGNTEAFF
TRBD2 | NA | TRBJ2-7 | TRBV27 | TGTGCCAGCAGGGGGGGGAACGTAATCGAGCAGTACTTC | CASRGGNVIEQYF
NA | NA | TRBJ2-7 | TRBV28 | TGTGCCAGCAGCACACTCCCTGGGGCGGTCTACGAGCAGTACTTC | CASSTLPGAVYEQYF
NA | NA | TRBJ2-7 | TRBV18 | TGTGCCAGCTCACCACCGCAAGCTCTAGGTAGTAACGAGCAGTACTTC | CASSPPQALGSNEQYF
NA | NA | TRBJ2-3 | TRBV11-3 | TGTGCCAGCAGCTTAGGGGCAGCCTCGGATACGCAGTATTTT | CASSLGAASDTQYF